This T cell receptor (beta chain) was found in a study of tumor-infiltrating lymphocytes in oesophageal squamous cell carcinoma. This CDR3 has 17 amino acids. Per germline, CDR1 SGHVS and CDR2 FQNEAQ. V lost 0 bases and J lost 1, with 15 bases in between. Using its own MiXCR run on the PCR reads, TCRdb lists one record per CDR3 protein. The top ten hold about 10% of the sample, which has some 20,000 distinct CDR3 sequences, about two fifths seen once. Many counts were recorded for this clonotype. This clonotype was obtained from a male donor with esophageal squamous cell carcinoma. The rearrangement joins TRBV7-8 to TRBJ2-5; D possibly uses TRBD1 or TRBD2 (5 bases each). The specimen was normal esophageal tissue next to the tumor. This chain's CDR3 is CASSLAVNSGSQETQYF. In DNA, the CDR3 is TGTGCCAGCAGCTTAGCGGTCAATTCAGGGAGCCAAGAGACCCAGTACTTC.